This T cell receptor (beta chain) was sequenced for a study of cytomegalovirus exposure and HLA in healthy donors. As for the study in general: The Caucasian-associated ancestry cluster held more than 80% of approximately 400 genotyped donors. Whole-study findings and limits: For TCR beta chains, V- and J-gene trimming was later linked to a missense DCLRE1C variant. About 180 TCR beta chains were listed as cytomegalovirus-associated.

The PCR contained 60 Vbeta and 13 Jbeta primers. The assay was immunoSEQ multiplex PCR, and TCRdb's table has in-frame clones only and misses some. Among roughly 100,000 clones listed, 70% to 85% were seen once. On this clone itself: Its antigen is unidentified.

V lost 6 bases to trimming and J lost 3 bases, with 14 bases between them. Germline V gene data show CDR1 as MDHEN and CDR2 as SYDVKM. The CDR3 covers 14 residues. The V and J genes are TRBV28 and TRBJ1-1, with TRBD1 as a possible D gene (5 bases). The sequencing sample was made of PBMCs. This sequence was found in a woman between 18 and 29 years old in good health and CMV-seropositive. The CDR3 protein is CASSIGAGDTEAFF. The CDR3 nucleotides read TGTGCCAGCAGCATTGGGGCCGGCGACACTGAAGCTTTCTTT.